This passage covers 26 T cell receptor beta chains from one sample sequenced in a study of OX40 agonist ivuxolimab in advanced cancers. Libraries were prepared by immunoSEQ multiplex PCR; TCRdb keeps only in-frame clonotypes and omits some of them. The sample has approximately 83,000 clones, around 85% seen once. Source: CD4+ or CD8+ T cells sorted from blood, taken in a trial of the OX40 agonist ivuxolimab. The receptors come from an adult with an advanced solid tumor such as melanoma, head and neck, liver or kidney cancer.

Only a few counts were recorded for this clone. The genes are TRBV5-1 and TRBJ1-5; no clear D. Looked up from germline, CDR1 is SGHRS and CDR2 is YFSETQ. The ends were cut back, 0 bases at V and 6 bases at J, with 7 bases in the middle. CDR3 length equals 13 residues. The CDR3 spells CASSLGFAQPQHF. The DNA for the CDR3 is TGCGCCAGCAGCTTGGGATTCGCTCAGCCCCAGCATTTT.

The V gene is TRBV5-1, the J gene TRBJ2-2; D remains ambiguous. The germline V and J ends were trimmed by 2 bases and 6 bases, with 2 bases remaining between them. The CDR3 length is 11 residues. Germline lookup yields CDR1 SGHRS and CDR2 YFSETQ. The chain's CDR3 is CASSFAGELFF. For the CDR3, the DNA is TGCGCCAGCAGCTTCGCCGGGGAGCTGTTTTTT.

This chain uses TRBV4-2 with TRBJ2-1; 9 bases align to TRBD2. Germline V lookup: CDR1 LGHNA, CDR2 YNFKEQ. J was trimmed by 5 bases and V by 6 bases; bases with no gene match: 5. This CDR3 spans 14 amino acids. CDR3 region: CASRGGGGDNEQFF. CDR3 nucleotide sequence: TGTGCCAGCAGGGGTGGCGGGGGGGACAATGAGCAGTTCTTC.

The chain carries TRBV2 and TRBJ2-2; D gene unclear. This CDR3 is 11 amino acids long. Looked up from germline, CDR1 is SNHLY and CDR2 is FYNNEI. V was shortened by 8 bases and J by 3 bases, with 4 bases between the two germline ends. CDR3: CASEYTGELFF. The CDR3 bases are TGTGCCAGCGAGTACACCGGGGAGCTGTTTTTT. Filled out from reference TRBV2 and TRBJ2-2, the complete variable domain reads EPEVTQTPSHQVTQMGQEVILRCVPISNHLYFYWYRQILGQKVEFLVSFYNNEISEKSEIFDDQFSVERPDGSNFTLKIRSTKLEDSAMYFCASEYTGELFFGEGSRLTVL.

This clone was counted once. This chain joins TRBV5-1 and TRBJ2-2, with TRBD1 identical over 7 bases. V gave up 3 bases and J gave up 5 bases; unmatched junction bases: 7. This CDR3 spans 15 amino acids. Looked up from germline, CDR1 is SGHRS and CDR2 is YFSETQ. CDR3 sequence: CASSSTGWGTGELFF. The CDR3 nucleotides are TGCGCCAGCAGCTCGACAGGGTGGGGTACCGGGGAGCTGTTTTTT.

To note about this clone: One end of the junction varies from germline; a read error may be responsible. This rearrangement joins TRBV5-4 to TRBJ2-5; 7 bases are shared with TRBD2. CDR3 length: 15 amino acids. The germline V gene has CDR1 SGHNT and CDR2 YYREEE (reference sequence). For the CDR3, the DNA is TGCGCCAGCAGCCCCGAGGATAGCGGGCGGGAGACCCAGTACTTC. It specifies CASSPEDSGRETQYF.

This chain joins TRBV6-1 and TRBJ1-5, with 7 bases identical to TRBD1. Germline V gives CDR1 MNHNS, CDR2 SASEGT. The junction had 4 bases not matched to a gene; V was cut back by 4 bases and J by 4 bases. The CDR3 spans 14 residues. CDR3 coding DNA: TGTGCCAGCAGTGGGGACAGATCGAATCAGCCCCAGCATTTT. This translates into CASSGDRSNQPQHF.

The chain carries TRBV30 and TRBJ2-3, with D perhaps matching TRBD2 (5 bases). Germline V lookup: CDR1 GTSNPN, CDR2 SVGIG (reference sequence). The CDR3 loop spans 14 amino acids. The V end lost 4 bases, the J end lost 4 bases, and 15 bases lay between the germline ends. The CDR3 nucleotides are TGTGCCTGGATTCCCACCGCGGGCTCAGATACGCAGTATTTT. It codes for CAWIPTAGSDTQYF. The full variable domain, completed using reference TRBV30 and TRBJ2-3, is SQTIHQWPATLVQPVGSPLSLECTVEGTSNPNLYWYRQAAGRGLQLLFYSVGIGQISSEVPQNLSASRPQDRQFILSSKKLLLSDSGFYLCAWIPTAGSDTQYFGPGTRLTVL.

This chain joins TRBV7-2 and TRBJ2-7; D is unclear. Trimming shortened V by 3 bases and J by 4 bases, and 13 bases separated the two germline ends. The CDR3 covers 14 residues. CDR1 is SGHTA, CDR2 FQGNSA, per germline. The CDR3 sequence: CASSLLMDSYEQYF. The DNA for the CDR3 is TGTGCCAGCAGCTTGCTTATGGATTCGTACGAGCAGTACTTC.

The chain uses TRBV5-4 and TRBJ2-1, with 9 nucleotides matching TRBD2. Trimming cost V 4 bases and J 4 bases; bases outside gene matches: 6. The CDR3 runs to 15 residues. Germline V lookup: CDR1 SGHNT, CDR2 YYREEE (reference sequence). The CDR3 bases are TGTGCCAGCAGCAACGGGACTAGCCCTTACAATGAGCAGTTCTTC. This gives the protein CASSNGTSPYNEQFF.

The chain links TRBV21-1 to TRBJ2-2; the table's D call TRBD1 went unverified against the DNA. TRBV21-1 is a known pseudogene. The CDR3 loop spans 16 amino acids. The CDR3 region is CASSTRTASNTGELFF. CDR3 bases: TGTGCCAGCAGCACCCGGACAGCGTCGAACACCGGGGAGCTGTTTTTT.

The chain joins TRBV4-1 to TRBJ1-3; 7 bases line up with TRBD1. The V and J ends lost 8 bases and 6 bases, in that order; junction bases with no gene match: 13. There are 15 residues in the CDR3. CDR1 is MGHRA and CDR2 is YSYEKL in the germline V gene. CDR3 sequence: CASGTLQGFLNTIYF. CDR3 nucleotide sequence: TGCGCCAGCGGGACTTTACAGGGGTTTCTAAACACCATATATTTT.

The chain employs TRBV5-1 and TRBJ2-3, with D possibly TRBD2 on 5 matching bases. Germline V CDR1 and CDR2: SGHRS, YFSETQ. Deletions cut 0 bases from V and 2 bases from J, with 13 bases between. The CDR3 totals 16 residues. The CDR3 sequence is CASSLGSDSFTDTQYF. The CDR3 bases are TGCGCCAGCAGCTTGGGATCGGACTCCTTCACAGATACGCAGTATTTT. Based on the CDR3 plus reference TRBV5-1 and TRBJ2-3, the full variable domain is KAGVTQTPRYLIKTRGQQVTLSCSPISGHRSVSWYQQTPGQGLQFLFEYFSETQRNKGNFPGRFSGRQFSNSRSEMNVSTLELGDSALYLCASSLGSDSFTDTQYFGPGTRLTVL.

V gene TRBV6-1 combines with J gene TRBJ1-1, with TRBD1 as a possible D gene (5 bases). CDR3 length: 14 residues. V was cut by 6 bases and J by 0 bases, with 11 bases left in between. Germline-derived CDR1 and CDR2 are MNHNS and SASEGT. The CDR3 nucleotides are TGTGCCAGCAGGATGGGGACGATGAACACTGAAGCTTTCTTT. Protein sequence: CASRMGTMNTEAFF.

The CDR3 nucleotides read TGCGCCAGCAGCTTGGAACAGCGGAACACTGAAGCTTTCTTT. Protein sequence: CASSLEQRNTEAFF. The gene calls are TRBV5-1 and TRBJ1-1; no firm D call. Deletions cut 0 bases from V and 1 base from J, with 7 bases between. This CDR3 is built from 14 residues. CDR1 is SGHRS, CDR2 YFSETQ, per germline. The full variable domain, with the rest looked up from reference TRBV5-1 and TRBJ1-1, is KAGVTQTPRYLIKTRGQQVTLSCSPISGHRSVSWYQQTPGQGLQFLFEYFSETQRNKGNFPGRFSGRQFSNSRSEMNVSTLELGDSALYLCASSLEQRNTEAFFGQGTRLTVV.

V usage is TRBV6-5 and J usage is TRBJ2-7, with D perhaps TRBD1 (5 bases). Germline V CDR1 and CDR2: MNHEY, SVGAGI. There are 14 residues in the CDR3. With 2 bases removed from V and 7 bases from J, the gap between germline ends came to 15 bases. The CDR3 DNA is TGTGCCAGCAGTTACGGACAATTCTCGGAGGAGCAGTACTTC. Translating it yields CASSYGQFSEEQYF.

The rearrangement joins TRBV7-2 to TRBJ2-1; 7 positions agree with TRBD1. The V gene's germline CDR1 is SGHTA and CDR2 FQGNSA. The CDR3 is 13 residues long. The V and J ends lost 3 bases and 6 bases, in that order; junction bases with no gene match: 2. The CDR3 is CASSLGQINEQFF. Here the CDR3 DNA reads TGTGCCAGCAGCTTGGGACAGATCAATGAGCAGTTCTTC.

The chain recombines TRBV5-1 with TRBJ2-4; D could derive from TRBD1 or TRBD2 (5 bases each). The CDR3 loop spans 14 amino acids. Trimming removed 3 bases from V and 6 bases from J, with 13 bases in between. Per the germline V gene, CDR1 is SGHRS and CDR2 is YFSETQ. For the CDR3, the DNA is TGCGCCAGCAGCTCGGGGACGGACCTAAACATTCAGTACTTC. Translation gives CASSSGTDLNIQYF.

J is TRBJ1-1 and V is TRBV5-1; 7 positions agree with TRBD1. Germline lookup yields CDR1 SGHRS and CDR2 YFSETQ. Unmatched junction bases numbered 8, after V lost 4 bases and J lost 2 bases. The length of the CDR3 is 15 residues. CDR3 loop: CASSGYRGRNTEAFF. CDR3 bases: TGCGCCAGCAGCGGTTACAGGGGCCGCAACACTGAAGCTTTCTTT.

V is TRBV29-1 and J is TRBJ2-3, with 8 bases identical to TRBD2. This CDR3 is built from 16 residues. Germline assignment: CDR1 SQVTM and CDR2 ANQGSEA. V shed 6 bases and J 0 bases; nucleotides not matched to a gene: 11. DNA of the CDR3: TGCAGCGTAGGTAGCGGGAACGGGGTGAGCACAGATACGCAGTATTTT. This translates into CSVGSGNGVSTDTQYF.

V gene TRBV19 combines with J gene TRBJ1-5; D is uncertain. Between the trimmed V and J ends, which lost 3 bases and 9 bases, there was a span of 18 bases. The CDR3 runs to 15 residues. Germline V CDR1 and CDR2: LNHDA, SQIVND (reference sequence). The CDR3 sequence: CASSIETDLALPQHF. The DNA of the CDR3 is TGTGCCAGTAGTATTGAGACGGATCTTGCATTGCCCCAGCATTTT.

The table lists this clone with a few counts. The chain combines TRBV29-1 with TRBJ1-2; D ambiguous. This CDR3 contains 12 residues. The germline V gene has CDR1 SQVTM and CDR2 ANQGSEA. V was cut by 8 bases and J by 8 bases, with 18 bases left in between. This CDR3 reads CSIQNQRQGYTF. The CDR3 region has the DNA TGCAGCATCCAAAATCAACGCCAGGGCTACACCTTC.

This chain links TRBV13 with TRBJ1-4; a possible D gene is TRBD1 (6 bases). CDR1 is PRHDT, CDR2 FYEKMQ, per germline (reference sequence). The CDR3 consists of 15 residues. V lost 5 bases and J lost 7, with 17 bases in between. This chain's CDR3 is CASSERGVGSEKLFF. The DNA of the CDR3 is TGTGCCAGCAGCGAGAGGGGGGTTGGGAGTGAAAAACTGTTTTTT.

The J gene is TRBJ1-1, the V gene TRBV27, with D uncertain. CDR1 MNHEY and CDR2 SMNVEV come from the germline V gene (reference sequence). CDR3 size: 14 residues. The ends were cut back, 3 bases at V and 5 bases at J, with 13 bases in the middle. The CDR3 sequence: CASSFDVLGTEAFF. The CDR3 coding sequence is TGTGCCAGCAGTTTCGACGTCTTAGGGACTGAAGCTTTCTTT.

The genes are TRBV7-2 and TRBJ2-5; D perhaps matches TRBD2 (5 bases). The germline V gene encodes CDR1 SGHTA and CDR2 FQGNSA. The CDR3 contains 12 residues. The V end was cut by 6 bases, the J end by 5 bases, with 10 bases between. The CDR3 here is CASRLASETQYF. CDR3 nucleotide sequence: TGTGCCAGCAGGCTAGCATCGGAGACCCAGTACTTC.

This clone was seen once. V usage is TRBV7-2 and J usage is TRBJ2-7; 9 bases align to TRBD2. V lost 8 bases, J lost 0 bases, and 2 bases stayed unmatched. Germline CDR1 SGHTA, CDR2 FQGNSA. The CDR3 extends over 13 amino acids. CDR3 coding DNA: TGTGCCAGCGGTAGCGGGAGCTCCTACGAGCAGTACTTC. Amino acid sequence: CASGSGSSYEQYF.